This is a list of T cell receptor beta chains from one sample in a study of cytomegalovirus exposure and HLA in healthy donors. Assay: immunoSEQ multiplex PCR; the TCRdb copy retains only in-frame clones and omits some. The table has about 60,000 clones, 77% seen once. The sample was PBMCs. These receptors were obtained from a woman aged 40-49 years in good health and CMV-seropositive. CDR3s include the opening cysteine and the closing phenylalanine or tryptophan. A D gene is named only where the DNA matches it firmly. Not all rows give a size; the values are once, few, many and, for expanded clones, a class.

TRBV7-2	TRBJ2-1	TRBD1	.	CASSYGQVREQFF	TGTGCCAGCAGCTACGGACAGGTCCGGGAGCAGTTCTTC
TRBV4-3	TRBJ2-2	TRBD1	.	CASSHTLQGVKSLTGELFF	TGCGCCAGCAGCCATACATTACAGGGGGTAAAAAGTCTGACCGGGGAGCTGTTTTTT
TRBV30	TRBJ1-5	TRBD1	.	CAWDTGARGQPQHF	TGTGCCTGGGATACAGGGGCCCGGGGTCAGCCCCAGCATTTT
TRBV5-1	TRBJ2-7	.	once	CASSLLGLYEQYF	TGCGCCAGCAGCTTGCTCGGACTTTACGAGCAGTACTTC
TRBV12-5	TRBJ2-3	TRBD2	.	CASGPTSGGAGDTQYF	TGTGCTAGTGGTCCCACTAGCGGGGGGGCTGGAGATACGCAGTATTTT
TRBV18	TRBJ1-6	TRBD1	.	CASSPRDSGFSPLHF	TGTGCCAGCTCACCCCGGGACAGTGGTTTCTCCCCCCTCCACTTT
TRBV4-2	TRBJ1-1	.	.	CASSQDPGVNTEAFF	TGTGCCAGCAGCCAAGATCCAGGGGTGAACACTGAAGCTTTCTTT
TRBV27	TRBJ2-3	.	.	CASSLVTTGTDTQYF	TGTGCCAGCAGCCTCGTGACAACGGGCACAGATACGCAGTATTTT
TRBV18	TRBJ1-3	TRBD1	.	CASSTDRGGNTIYF	TGTGCCAGCTCAACCGACAGGGGAGGAAACACCATATATTTT
TRBV5-1	TRBJ1-2	.	.	CASSLGETNYGYTF	TGCGCCAGCAGCTTGGGGGAGACTAACTATGGCTACACCTTC
TRBV15	TRBJ1-1	TRBD1	.	CATSDRGYTEAFF	TGTGCCACTAGTGACAGGGGGTACACTGAAGCTTTCTTT